What follows are 25 T cell receptor beta chains derived from one specimen sequenced in a study of early T cells in non-severe SARS-CoV-2 infection. Each CDR3 protein gets one entry after TCRdb re-called the 5' RACE reads with MiXCR. This sample has tens of thousands of distinct CDR3 sequences; less than 20% occur once, and the top ten carry around 12%. The material sequenced was whole blood. These receptors were taken from an adult who was a healthcare worker with PCR-confirmed SARS-CoV-2 infection or an uninfected control (not recorded which).

This chain uses TRBV23-1 with TRBJ2-3, with D possibly matching TRBD2 (6 bases). TRBV23-1 has ORF status, its function being uncertain. This CDR3 spans 13 amino acids. Trimming removed 9 bases at V and 0 bases at J, with 10 bases between. In nucleotides, the CDR3 is TGCGCCAGGCGGGACCCTAGCACAGATACGCAGTATTTT. Amino acids: CARRDPSTDTQYF.

The rearrangement links TRBV12-3 or TRBV12-4 to TRBJ1-4, with 7 bases lining up with TRBD1. The J segment lost 4 bases and the V segment lost 6 bases, leaving 5 bases of the junction unmatched. CDR3 size: 14 residues. CDR3 DNA: TGTGCCAGCAGATCGGACAGGATTAATGAAAAACTGTTTTTT. Residues: CASRSDRINEKLFF.

This clonotype was detected many times. The chain combines TRBV29-1 with TRBJ1-2, with 7 bases aligning to TRBD1. V lost 7 bases and J lost 2; bases outside the gene matches: 7. Germline V CDR1 and CDR2: SQVTM, ANQGSEA. There are 13 residues in the CDR3. The CDR3 DNA follows: TGCAGCGGTGGCCTACAGGGGAACTATGGCTACACCTTC. Its protein is CSGGLQGNYGYTF. Full variable domain (missing parts from reference TRBV29-1 and TRBJ1-2): SAVISQKPSRDICQRGTSLTIQCQVDSQVTMMFWYRQQPGQSLTLIATANQGSEATYESGFVIDKFPISRPNLTFSTLTVSNMSPEDSSIYLCSGGLQGNYGYTFGSGTRLTVV.

The V and J genes are TRBV7-9 and TRBJ2-2, with 9 bases that match TRBD1. Germline-derived CDR1 and CDR2 are SEHNR and FQNEAQ (reference sequence). This CDR3 spans 17 amino acids. V shed 5 bases and J 1 base; nucleotides not matched to a gene: 8. CDR3 residues: CASSQRPGQGNTGELFF. The CDR3 coding sequence is TGTGCCAGCAGCCAAAGACCGGGACAGGGGAACACCGGGGAGCTGTTTTTT. Complete variable domain (other parts from reference TRBV7-9 and TRBJ2-2): DTGVSQNPRHKITKRGQNVTFRCDPISEHNRLYWYRQTLGQGPEFLTYFQNEAQLEKSRLLSDRFSAERPKGSFSTLEIQRTEQGDSAMYLCASSQRPGQGNTGELFFGEGSRLTVL.

V and J are TRBV20-1 and TRBJ2-2; 12 nucleotides line up with TRBD2. CDR1 and CDR2 (germline): DFQATT, SNEGSKA (reference sequence). Germline trimming cut 6 bases from V and 4 bases from J; bases unmatched to any gene: 6. This CDR3 region has 15 residues. In DNA form, the CDR3 reads TGCAGTGCCCCTCCTAGCGGGAGGGCCACCGGGGAGCTGTTTTTT. This gives the protein CSAPPSGRATGELFF.

This sequence joins TRBV24-1 and TRBJ1-1; possible D gene TRBD1, 5 bases. In germline, CDR1 is KGHDR, CDR2 SFDVKD. This CDR3 has 13 amino acids. V lost 7 bases, J lost 1 base, and 9 bases lay in between. As DNA, the CDR3 is TGTGCCACCAGCGGGACGGGGAACACTGAAGCTTTCTTT. This codes for CATSGTGNTEAFF.

The V and J genes are TRBV7-2 and TRBJ2-7; 7 bases fit TRBD1. V lost 2 bases and J lost 7; bases outside the gene matches: 14. Germline values: CDR1 SGHTA, CDR2 FQGNSA. This CDR3 spans 16 amino acids. CDR3 in DNA: TGTGCCAGCAGCTTAACACCAATGGGACAGTATACGGAGCAGTACTTC. Residues: CASSLTPMGQYTEQYF.

There are many counts of this clonotype. The rearrangement uses TRBV7-2 and TRBJ2-1; 8 bases map to TRBD2. CDR3 length: 17 amino acids. Losses at the gene ends were 0 bases for V and 1 base for J; bases not matched to a gene: 5. Germline lookup yields CDR1 SGHTA and CDR2 FQGNSA. This CDR3 is CASSLAGSGGSYNEQFF. CDR3 sequence (DNA): TGTGCCAGCAGCTTAGCAGGCAGCGGGGGTTCCTACAATGAGCAGTTCTTC.

The table lists this clonotype with a few counts. The rearrangement uses TRBV7-2 and TRBJ2-1, with D perhaps being TRBD1 or TRBD2 (5 bases each). Germline CDR1 and CDR2: SGHTA and FQGNSA. V lost 3 bases and J 6 bases, leaving 18 bases between the germline ends. The CDR3 runs to 16 residues. The CDR3 DNA reads as TGTGCCAGCAGCTTTGACGGGACCGGAAGAGGCAATGAGCAGTTCTTC. It translates to CASSFDGTGRGNEQFF.

This clonotype was counted only a few times. The V and J genes are TRBV19 and TRBJ2-1, with a tentative D call TRBD2 (5 bases). Between the trimmed V and J ends, which lost 4 bases and 0 bases, there was a span of 10 bases. The CDR3 contains 15 residues. Germline-derived CDR1 and CDR2 are LNHDA and SQIVND (reference sequence). CDR3 sequence reads: CASSTTGNSYNEQFF. In DNA, the CDR3 is TGTGCCAGTAGTACGACGGGAAACTCCTACAATGAGCAGTTCTTC.

This clonotype was detected many times. This chain connects TRBV20-1 to TRBJ2-1; possible D gene TRBD1, 6 bases. The V and J ends lost 5 bases and 7 bases respectively, with 18 bases between them. This CDR3 is built from 14 residues. Germline loops: CDR1 DFQATT, CDR2 SNEGSKA (reference sequence). The CDR3: CSADTGSHTNEQFF. In nucleotides, the CDR3 is TGCAGTGCTGATACAGGGTCCCACACGAATGAGCAGTTCTTC.

This clonotype was observed a few times. V gene TRBV5-1 combines with J gene TRBJ2-7, with TRBD2 as a possible D gene (7 bases). This CDR3 has 14 residues. Deletions cut 4 bases from V and 5 bases from J, with 16 bases between. The germline gives CDR1 SGHRS, CDR2 YFSETQ. CDR3 amino acids: CASSIGGAFDEQYF. The CDR3 DNA is TGCGCCAGCAGCATTGGGGGGGCCTTCGACGAGCAGTACTTC.

J is TRBJ1-5 and V is TRBV7-9; a weak D match, TRBD1 (5 bases). V was pared by 5 bases and J by 2 bases, with 16 bases between. The CDR3 loop spans 16 amino acids. The germline gives CDR1 SEHNR, CDR2 FQNEAQ (reference sequence). The CDR3 sequence is CASSLVAGAGNQPQHF. The CDR3 bases are TGTGCCAGCAGCCTAGTGGCTGGGGCCGGCAATCAGCCCCAGCATTTT.

A few counts support this clonotype. The chain joins TRBV6-6 to TRBJ1-5; the D gene is possibly TRBD1 (6 bases). The V gene lost 8 bases and the J gene lost 3 bases, with 11 bases spanning the gap. Germline V lookup: CDR1 MNHNY, CDR2 SVGAGI (reference sequence). This CDR3 has 13 residues. CDR3 in amino acids: CASAQGSNQPQHF. Here the CDR3 DNA reads TGTGCCAGCGCTCAGGGGTCCAATCAGCCCCAGCATTTT.

V is TRBV18 and J is TRBJ2-3; D not certain. The V and J ends lost 4 bases and 2 bases respectively, with 10 bases between them. This CDR3 region has 14 residues. Germline lookup yields CDR1 KGHSH and CDR2 LQKENI. The CDR3 sequence is CASSLSSTTDTQYF. The CDR3 nucleotides are TGTGCCAGCTCACTATCCTCTACCACAGATACGCAGTATTTT.

This clonotype was observed a few times. The chain joins TRBV9 to TRBJ2-3, with 14 bases identical to TRBD2. The CDR3 covers 17 residues. Germline CDR1 SGDLS, CDR2 YYNGEE. Trimming cost V 0 bases and J 6 bases; bases outside gene matches: 6. This CDR3 is CASSVVPTSGGADTQYF. The CDR3 region has the DNA TGTGCCAGCAGCGTAGTACCGACTAGCGGGGGGGCGGATACGCAGTATTTT.

This clonotype came up a few times. The chain joins TRBV6-6 to TRBJ2-7, with no clear D. Trimming removed 6 bases at V and 4 bases at J, with 16 bases between. This CDR3 has 14 amino acids. The germline gives CDR1 MNHNY, CDR2 SVGAGI (reference sequence). The CDR3 DNA follows: TGTGCCAGCAGGGCGAAAGTGGGTGCGTACGAGCAGTACTTC. Translating it yields CASRAKVGAYEQYF.

Many counts were recorded for this clonotype. The V and J genes are TRBV13 and TRBJ1-2, with D perhaps matching TRBD1 (6 bases). Per germline, CDR1 PRHDT and CDR2 FYEKMQ (reference sequence). The CDR3 runs 18 residues. Trimming removed 0 bases from V and 4 bases from J, with 21 bases in between. CDR3 sequence (DNA): TGTGCCAGCAGCTTAGGGACCGCACGGGGGGACAAATTCTATGGCTACACCTTC. Encoded protein: CASSLGTARGDKFYGYTF.

Only a few counts were recorded for this clonotype. V gene TRBV6-5 combines with J gene TRBJ2-1, with a tentative D call TRBD2 (6 bases). The CDR3 spans 16 residues. The V and J ends lost 4 bases and 0 bases respectively, with 13 bases between them. Germline V lookup: CDR1 MNHEY, CDR2 SVGAGI. CDR3 loop: CASSSPLGGSYNEQFF. In DNA, the CDR3 is TGTGCCAGCAGTTCCCCCCTCGGGGGCTCCTACAATGAGCAGTTCTTC.

This clonotype has only a few counts. The chain recombines TRBV4-1 with TRBJ1-5; D might be TRBD1 (6 bases). V was pared by 3 bases and J by 2 bases, with 17 bases between. This CDR3 contains 17 residues. Germline-derived CDR1 and CDR2 are MGHRA and YSYEKL. The CDR3 DNA is TGCGCCAGCAGCCACATAGGGGGGGCAACGGGCAATCAGCCCCAGCATTTT. Amino acid sequence: CASSHIGGATGNQPQHF.

V gene TRBV13 combines with J gene TRBJ1-5; 9 nucleotides agree with TRBD1. V was pared by 3 bases and J by 2 bases, with 5 bases of the junction left unmatched. CDR3 length: 16 residues. Looked up from germline, CDR1 is PRHDT and CDR2 is FYEKMQ (reference sequence). As DNA, the CDR3 is TGTGCCAGCAGCTTTCGCCGGACAGGGGGCAATCAGCCCCAGCATTTT. This codes for CASSFRRTGGNQPQHF.

The chain uses TRBV28 and TRBJ1-1, with 9 bases lining up with TRBD1. V shed 3 bases, J shed 0 bases, and the junction held 8 bases outside the gene matches. The CDR3 length is 17 residues. Per the germline V gene, CDR1 is MDHEN and CDR2 is SYDVKM. CDR3 loop: CASSFIGTGFLNTEAFF. The CDR3 bases are TGTGCCAGCAGTTTTATCGGGACAGGGTTCCTGAACACTGAAGCTTTCTTT.

A few counts support this clonotype. CDR3 in DNA: TGTGCCAGCAAACCCGGGCCCCTCACAGATACGCAGTATTTT. Translation: CASKPGPLTDTQYF. The chain carries TRBV28 and TRBJ2-3; D uncertain. The CDR3 spans 14 residues. V gave up 7 bases and J gave up 2 bases, with 13 bases separating them. The germline CDR1 and CDR2 sequences are MDHEN and SYDVKM.

This chain connects TRBV18 to TRBJ2-3; D gene uncertain. V lost 0 bases, J lost 2 bases, and 15 bases lay in between. The germline V gene has CDR1 KGHSH and CDR2 LQKENI. The length of the CDR3 is 17 residues. The DNA of the CDR3 is TGTGCCAGCTCACCACCGGTCAATCAGGAGTCCACAGATACGCAGTATTTT. Its protein product is CASSPPVNQESTDTQYF.

J is TRBJ2-3 and V is TRBV10-3; possible D gene TRBD2, 5 bases. CDR3 length: 12 residues. Trimming took 3 bases from V and 7 from J, leaving 8 bases between them. Germline CDR1 ENHRY, CDR2 SYGVKD. The CDR3 sequence is CAISDLAHTQYF. In DNA form, the CDR3 reads TGTGCCATCAGTGATCTAGCACATACGCAGTATTTT.